Sequencing of this TCR beta chain was carried out in a study of blood T cell repertoires in COVID-19. About the study: Acute and convalescent COVID-19 specimens originated in the United States, Italy and Spain. T cells, B-cell-depleted T cells, or PBMCs supplied cDNA or gDNA.

As handled by the study authors: Reference gene primer amplification in the assay estimated nucleated cell counts. Profiled with immunoSEQ multiplex PCR; TCRdb holds only in-frame clones, not every one. Clonal size and the V and J genes are those of that table, whereas D and trimming came from the DNA. The data contain roughly 84,000 clones, 85% of them singletons. Sequencing input: peripheral blood. The sequence was obtained from a man aged 80 or over with active or convalescent COVID-19.

The CDR3 sequence is CASSRGAMGAGEQYV. CDR3 nucleotide sequence: TGTGCCAGCAGCCGCGGTGCGATGGGGGCAGGCGAGCAGTACGTC. The rearrangement joins TRBV7-6 to TRBJ2-7; D is perhaps TRBD1 (6 bases). CDR1 is SGHVS, CDR2 FNYEAQ, per germline. The CDR3 runs 15 residues. Trimming removed 5 bases from V and 6 bases from J, with 20 bases in between.